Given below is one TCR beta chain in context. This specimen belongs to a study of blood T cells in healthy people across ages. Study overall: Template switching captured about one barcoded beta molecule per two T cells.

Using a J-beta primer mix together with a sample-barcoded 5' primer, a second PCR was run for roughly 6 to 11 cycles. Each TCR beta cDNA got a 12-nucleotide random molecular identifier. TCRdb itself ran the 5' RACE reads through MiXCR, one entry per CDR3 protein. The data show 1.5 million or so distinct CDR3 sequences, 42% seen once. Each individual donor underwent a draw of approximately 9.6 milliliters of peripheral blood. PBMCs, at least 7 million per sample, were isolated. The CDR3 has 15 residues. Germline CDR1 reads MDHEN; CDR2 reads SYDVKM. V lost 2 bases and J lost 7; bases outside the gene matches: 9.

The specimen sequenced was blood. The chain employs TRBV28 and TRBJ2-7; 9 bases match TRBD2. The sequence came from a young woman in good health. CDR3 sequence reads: CASSLLAGQYNEQYF. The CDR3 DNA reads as TGTGCCAGCAGTTTACTAGCGGGACAATACAATGAGCAGTACTTC.